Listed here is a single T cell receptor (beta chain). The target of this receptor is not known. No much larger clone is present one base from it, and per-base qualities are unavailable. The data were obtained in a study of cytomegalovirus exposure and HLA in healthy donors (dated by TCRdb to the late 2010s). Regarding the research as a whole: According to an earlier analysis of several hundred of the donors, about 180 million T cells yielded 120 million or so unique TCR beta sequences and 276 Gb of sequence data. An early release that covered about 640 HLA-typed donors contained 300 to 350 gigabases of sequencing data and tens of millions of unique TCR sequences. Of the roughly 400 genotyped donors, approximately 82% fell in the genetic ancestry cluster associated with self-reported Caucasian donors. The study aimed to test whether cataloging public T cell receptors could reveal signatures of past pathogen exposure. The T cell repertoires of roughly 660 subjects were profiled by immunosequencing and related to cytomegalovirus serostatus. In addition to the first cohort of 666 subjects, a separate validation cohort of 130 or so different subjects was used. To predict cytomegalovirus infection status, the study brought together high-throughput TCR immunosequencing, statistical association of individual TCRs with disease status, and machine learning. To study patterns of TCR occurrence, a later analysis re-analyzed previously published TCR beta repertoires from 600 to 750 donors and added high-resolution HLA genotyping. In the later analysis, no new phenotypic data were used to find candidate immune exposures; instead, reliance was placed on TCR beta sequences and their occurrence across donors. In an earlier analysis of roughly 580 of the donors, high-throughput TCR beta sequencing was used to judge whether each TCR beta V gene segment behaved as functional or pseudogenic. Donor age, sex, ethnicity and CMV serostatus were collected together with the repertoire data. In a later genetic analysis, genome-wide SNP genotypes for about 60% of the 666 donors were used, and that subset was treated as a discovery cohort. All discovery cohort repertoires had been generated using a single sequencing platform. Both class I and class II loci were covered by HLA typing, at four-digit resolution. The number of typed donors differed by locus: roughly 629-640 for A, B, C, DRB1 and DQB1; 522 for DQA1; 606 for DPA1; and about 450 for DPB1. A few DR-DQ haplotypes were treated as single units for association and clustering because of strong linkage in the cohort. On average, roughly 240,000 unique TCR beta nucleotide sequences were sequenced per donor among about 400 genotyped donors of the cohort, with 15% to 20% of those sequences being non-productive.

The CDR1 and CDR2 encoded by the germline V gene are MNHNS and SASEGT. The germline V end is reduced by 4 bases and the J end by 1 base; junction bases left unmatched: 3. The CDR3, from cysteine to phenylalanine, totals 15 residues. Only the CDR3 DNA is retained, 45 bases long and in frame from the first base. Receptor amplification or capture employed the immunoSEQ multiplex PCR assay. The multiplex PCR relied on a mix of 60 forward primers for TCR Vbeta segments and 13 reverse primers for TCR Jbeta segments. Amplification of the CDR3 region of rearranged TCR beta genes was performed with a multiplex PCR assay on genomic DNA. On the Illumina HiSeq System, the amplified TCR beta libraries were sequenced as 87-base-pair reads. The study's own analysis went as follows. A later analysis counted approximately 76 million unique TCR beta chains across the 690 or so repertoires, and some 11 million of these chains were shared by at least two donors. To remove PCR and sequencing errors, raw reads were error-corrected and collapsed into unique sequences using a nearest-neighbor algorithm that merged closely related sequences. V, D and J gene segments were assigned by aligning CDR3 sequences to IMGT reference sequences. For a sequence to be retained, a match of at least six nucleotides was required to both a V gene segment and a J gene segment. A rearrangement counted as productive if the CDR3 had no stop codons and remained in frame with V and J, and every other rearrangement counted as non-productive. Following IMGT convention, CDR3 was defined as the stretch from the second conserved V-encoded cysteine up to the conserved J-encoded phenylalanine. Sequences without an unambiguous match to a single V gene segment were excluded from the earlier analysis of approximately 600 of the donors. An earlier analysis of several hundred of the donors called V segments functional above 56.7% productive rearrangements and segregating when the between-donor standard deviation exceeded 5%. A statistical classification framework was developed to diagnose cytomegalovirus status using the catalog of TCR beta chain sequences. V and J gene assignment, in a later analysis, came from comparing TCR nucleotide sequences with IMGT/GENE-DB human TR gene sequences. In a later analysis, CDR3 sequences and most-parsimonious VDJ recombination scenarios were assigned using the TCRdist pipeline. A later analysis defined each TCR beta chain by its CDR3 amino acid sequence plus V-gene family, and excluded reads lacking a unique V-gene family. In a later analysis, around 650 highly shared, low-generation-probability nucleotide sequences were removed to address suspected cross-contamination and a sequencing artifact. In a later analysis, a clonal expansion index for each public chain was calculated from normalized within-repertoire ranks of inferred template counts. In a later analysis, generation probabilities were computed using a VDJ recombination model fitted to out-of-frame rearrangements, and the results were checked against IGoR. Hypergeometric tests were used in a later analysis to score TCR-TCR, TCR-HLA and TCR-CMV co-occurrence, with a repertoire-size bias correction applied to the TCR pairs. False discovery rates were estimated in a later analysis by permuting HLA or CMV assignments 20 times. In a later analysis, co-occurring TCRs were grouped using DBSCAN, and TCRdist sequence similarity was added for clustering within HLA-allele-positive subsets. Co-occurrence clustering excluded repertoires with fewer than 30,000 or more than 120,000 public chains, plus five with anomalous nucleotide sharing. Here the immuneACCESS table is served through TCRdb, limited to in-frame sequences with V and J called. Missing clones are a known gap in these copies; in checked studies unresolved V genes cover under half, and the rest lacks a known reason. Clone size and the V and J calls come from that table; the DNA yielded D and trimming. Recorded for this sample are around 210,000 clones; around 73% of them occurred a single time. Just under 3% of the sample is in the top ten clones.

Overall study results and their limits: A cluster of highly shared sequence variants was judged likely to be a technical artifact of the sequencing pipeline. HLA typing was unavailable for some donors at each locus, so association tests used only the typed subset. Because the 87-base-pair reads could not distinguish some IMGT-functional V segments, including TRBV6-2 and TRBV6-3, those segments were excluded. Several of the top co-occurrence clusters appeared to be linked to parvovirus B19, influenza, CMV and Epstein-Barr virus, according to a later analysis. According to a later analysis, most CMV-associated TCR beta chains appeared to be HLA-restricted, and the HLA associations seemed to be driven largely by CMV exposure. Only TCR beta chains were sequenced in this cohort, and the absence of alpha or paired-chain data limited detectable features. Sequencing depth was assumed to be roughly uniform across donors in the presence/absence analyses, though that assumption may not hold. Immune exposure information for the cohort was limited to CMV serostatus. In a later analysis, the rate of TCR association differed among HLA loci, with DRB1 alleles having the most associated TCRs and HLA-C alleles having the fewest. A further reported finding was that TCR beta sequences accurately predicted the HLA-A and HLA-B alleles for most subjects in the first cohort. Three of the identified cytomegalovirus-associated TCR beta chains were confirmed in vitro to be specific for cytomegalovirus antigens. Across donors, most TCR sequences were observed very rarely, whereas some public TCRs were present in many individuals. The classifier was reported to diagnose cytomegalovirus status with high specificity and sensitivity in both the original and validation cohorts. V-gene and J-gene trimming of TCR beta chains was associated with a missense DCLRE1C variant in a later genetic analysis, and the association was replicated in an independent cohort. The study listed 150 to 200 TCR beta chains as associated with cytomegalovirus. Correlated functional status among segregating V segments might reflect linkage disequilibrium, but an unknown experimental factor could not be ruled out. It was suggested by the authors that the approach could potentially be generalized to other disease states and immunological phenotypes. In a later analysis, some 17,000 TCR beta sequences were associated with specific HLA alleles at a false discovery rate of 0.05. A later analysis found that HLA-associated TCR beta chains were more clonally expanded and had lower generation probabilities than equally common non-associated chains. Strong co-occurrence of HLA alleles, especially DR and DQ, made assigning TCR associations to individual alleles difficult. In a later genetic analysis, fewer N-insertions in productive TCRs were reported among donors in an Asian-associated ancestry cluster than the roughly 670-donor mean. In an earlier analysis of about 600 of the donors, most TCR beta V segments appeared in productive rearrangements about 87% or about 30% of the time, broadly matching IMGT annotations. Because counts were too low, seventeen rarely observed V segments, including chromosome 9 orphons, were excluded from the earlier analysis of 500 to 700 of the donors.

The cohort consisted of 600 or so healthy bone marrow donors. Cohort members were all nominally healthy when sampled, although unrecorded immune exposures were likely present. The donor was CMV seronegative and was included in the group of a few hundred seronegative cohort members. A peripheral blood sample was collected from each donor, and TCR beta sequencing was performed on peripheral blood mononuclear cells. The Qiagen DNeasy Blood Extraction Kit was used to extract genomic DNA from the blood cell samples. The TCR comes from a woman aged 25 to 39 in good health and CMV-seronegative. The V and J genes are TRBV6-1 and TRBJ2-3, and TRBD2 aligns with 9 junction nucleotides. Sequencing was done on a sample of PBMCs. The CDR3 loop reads CASSGREGRTDTQYF. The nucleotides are TGTGCCAGCAGTGGGCGGGAGGGCCGCACAGATACGCAGTATTTT.